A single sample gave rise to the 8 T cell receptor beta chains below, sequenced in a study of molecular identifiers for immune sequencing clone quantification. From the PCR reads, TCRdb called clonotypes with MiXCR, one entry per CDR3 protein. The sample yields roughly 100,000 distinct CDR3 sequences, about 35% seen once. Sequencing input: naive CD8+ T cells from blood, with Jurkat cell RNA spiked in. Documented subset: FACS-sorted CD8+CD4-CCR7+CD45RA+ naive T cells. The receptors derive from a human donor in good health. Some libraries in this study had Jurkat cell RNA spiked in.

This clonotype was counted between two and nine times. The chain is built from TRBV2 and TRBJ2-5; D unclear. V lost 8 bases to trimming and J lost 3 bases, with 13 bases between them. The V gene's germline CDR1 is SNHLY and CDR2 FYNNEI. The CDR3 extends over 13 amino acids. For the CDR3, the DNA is TGTGCCAGCGTAACAATTCTGGAAGAGACCCAGTACTTC. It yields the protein CASVTILEETQYF.

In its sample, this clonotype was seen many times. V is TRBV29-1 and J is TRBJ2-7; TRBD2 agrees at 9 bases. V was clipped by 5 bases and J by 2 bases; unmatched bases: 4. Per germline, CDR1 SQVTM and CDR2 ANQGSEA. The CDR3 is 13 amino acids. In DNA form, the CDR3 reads TGCAGCGTTATAGCGGGAGAAGCCTACGAGCAGTACTTC. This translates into CSVIAGEAYEQYF.

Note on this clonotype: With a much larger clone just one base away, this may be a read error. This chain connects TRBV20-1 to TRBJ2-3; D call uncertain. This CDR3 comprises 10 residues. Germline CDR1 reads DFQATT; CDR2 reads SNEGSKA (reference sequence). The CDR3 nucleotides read TGCAGTGCTAGATTCGGTACGCAGTGTTTT. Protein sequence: CSARFGTQCF.

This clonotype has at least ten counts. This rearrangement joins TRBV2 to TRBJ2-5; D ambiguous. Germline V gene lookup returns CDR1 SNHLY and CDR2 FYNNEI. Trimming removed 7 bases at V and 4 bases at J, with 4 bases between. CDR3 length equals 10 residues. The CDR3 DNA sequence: TGTGCCAGCATGGCAGAGACCCAGTACTTC. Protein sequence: CASMAETQYF.

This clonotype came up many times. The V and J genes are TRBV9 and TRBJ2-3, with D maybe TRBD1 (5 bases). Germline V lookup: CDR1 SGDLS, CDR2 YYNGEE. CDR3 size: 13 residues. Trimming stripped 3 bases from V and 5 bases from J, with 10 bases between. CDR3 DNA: TGTGCCAGCAGCGGCAGGGCGCGAGATACGCAGTATTTT. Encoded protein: CASSGRARDTQYF.

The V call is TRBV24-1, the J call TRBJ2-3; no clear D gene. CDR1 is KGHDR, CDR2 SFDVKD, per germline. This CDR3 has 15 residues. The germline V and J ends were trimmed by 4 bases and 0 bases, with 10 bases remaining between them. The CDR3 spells CATSEEEGSTDTQYF. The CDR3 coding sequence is TGTGCCACCAGTGAGGAAGAAGGGAGCACAGATACGCAGTATTTT.

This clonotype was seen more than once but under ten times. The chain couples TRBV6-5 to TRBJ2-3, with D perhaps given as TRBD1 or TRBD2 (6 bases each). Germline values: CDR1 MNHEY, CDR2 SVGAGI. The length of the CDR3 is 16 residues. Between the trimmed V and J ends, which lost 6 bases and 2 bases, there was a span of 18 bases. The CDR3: CASSGQGLAYTDTQYF. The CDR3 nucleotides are TGTGCCAGCAGCGGCCAGGGGCTAGCGTACACAGATACGCAGTATTTT.

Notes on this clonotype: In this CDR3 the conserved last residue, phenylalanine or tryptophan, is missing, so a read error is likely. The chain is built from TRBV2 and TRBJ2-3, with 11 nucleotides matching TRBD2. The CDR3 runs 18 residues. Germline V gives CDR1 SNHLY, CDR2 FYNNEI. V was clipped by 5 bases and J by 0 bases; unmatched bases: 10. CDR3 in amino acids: CASSIPGTSGTSTDTQYL. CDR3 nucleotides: TGTGCCAGCAGTATTCCCGGGACTAGCGGAACTAGCACAGATACGCAGTATCTT.